This TCR beta chain is drawn from a study of identical twins. This clonotype showed up many times. The antigen is not known. Template switching supplied a universal primer site; unique molecular identifiers were carried on the cDNA. Each CDR3 protein gets one entry after TCRdb re-called the 5' RACE reads with MiXCR. The sample comprises around 230,000 distinct CDR3 sequences, over 8% of which are singletons, and approximately 5.1% rests with the top ten. Overall study findings and caveats: Analyses of zero insertions could be partly confounded by invariant MAIT and iNKT cells. Whereas memory repertoires showed no such difference, abundant cord blood beta clonotypes carried fewer insertions.

CDR1 and CDR2 (germline): ENHRY, SYGVKD. The CDR3 sequence is 15 residues long. Trimming removed 4 bases at V and 0 bases at J, with 10 bases between. Sequencing input: memory (CD45RO+) T cells sorted from blood. The chain combines TRBV10-3 with TRBJ1-5, with TRBD1 as a possible D gene (5 bases). The sequence was obtained from a woman between 18 and 29 years old in good health. The CDR3 reads CAISVTAYSNQPQHF. The CDR3, as DNA: TGTGCCATCAGTGTGACAGCCTATAGCAATCAGCCCCAGCATTTT.